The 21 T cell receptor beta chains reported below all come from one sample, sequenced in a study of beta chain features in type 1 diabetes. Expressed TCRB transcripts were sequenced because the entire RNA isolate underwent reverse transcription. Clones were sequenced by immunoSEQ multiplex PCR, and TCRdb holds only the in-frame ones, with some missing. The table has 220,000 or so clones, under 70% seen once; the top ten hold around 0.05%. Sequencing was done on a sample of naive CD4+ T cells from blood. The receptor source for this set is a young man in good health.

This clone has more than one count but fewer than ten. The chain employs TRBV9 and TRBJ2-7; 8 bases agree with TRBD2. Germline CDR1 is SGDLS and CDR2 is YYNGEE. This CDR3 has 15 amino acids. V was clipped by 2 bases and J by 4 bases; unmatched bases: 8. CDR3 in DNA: TGTGCCAGCAGCGTTGGAGAGCGGGAGTGGTACGAGCAGTACTTC. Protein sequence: CASSVGEREWYEQYF.

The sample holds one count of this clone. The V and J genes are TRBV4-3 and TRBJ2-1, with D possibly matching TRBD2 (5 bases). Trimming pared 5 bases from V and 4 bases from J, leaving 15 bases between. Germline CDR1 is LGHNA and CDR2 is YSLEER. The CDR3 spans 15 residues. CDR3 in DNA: TGCGCCAGCAGCTTGTCGGGAACCTCATACAATGAGCAGTTCTTC. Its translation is CASSLSGTSYNEQFF.

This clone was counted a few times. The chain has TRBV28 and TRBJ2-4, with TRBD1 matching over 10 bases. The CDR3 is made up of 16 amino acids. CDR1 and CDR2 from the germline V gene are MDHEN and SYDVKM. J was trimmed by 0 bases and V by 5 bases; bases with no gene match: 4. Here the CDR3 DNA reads TGTGCCAGCAGTCCCTGGACAGGGGGAGCCAAAAACATTCAGTACTTC. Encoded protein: CASSPWTGGAKNIQYF.

CDR3 sequence: CASRVLSYEQYF. Written as DNA, the CDR3 is TGTGCCAGCAGGGTCCTCTCCTACGAGCAGTACTTC. The chain employs TRBV2 and TRBJ2-7; D remains ambiguous. Trimming pared 6 bases from V and 0 bases from J, leaving 6 bases between. Germline values: CDR1 SNHLY, CDR2 FYNNEI. This CDR3 contains 12 residues.

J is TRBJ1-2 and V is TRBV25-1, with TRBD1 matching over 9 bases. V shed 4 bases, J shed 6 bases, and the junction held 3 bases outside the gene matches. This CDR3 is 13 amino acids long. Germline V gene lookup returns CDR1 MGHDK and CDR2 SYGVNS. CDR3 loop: CASSGTGVDGYTF. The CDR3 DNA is TGTGCCAGCAGTGGGACAGGGGTCGATGGCTACACCTTC.

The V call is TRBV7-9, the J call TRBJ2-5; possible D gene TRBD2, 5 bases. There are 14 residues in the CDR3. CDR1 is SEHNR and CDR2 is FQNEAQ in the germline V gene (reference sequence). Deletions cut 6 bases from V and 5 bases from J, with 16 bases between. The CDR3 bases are TGTGCCAGCAGTCCCCCGGAGGCTGAGGAGACCCAGTACTTC. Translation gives CASSPPEAEETQYF. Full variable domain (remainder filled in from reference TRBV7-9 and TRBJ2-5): DTGVSQNPRHKITKRGQNVTFRCDPISEHNRLYWYRQTLGQGPEFLTYFQNEAQLEKSRLLSDRFSAERPKGSFSTLEIQRTEQGDSAMYLCASSPPEAEETQYFGPGTRLLVL.

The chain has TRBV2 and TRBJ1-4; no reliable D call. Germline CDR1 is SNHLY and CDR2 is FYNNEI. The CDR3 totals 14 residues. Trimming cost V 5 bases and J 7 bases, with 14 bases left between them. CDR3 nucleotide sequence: TGTGCCAGCAGTATGACGAGGAGTGTTGAAAAACTGTTTTTT. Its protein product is CASSMTRSVEKLFF.

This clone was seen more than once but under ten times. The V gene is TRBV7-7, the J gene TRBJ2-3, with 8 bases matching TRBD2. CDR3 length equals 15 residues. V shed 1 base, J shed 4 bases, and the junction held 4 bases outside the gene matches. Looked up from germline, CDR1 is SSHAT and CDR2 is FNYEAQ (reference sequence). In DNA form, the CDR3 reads TGTGCCAGCAGCTTAGTCCCAGCGGGGGCAGATACGCAGTATTTT. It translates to CASSLVPAGADTQYF.

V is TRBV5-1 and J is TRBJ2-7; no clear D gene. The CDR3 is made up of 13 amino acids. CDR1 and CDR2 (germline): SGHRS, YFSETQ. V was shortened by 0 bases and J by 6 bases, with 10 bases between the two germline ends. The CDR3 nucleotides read TGCGCCAGCAGCTTGGATACATACGGCGAGCAGTACTTC. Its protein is CASSLDTYGEQYF.

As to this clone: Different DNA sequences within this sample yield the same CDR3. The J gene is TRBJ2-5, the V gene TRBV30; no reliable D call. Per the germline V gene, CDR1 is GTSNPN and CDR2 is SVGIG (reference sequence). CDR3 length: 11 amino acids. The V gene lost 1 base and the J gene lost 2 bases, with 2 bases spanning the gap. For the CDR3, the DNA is TGTGCCTGGAGTGCGCAAGAGACCCAGTACTTC. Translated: CAWSAQETQYF.

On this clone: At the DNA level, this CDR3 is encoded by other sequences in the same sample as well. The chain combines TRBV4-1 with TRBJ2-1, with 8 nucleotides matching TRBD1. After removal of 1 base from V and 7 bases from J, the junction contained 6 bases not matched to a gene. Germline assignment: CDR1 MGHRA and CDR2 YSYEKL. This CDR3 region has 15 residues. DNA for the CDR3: TGCGCCAGCAGCCAAGTTGGACAGGGAAATAATGAGCAGTTCTTC. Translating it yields CASSQVGQGNNEQFF.

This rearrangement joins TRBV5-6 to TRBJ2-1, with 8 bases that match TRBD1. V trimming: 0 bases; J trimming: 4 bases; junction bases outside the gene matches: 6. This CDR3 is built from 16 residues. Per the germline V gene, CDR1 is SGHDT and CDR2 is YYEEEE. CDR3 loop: CASSLGSGQDYNEQFF. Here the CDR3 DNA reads TGTGCCAGCAGCTTGGGCTCGGGACAGGATTACAATGAGCAGTTCTTC.

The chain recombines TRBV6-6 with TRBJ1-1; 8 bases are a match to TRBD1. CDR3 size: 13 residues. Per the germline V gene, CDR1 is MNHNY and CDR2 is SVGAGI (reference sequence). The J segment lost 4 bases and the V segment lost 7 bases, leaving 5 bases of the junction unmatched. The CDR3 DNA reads TGTGCCAGCAACGGACAGGGTGGCACTGAAGCTTTCTTT. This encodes CASNGQGGTEAFF.

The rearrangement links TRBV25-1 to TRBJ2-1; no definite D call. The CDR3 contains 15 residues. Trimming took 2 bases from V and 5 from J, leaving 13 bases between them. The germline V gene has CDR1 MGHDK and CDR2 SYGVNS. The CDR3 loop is CASSEPLQRNNEQFF. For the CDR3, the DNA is TGTGCCAGCAGTGAACCACTCCAGAGAAACAATGAGCAGTTCTTC.

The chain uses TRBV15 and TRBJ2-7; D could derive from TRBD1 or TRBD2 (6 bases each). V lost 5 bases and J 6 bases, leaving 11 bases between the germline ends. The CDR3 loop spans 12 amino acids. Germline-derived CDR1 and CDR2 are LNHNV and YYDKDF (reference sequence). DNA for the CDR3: TGTGCCACCAGCCCAGGGGAGGCCGAGCAGTACTTC. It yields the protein CATSPGEAEQYF.

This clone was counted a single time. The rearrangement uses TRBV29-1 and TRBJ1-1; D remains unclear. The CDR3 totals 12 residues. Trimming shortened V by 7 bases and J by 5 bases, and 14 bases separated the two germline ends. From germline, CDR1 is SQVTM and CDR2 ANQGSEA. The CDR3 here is CSGFGEATEAFF. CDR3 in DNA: TGCAGCGGTTTCGGGGAGGCGACTGAAGCTTTCTTT.

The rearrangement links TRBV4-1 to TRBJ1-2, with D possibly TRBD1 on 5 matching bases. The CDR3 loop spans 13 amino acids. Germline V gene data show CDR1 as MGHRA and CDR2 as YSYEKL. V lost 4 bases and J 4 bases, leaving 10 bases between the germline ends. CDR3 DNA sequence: TGCGCCAGCAGCCGGGGACTGATCTATGGCTACACCTTC. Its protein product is CASSRGLIYGYTF.

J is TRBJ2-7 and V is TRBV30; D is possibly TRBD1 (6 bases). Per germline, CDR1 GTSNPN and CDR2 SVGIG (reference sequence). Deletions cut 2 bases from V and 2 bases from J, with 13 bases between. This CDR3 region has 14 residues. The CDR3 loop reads CAWSPGTNPYEQYF. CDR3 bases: TGTGCCTGGAGTCCCGGGACAAACCCCTACGAGCAGTACTTC.

The chain's CDR3 is CSVATSGFYEQYF. The CDR3 DNA reads as TGCAGCGTTGCGACTAGCGGGTTTTACGAGCAGTACTTC. The chain joins TRBV29-1 to TRBJ2-7; 10 bases line up with TRBD2. V dropped 4 bases and J dropped 4; count of bases not matched to a gene: 4. Looked up from germline, CDR1 is SQVTM and CDR2 is ANQGSEA. This CDR3 has 13 residues.

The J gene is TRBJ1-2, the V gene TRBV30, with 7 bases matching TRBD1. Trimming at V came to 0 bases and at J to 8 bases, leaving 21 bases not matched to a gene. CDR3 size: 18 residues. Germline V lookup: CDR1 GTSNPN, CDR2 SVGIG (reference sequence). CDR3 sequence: CAWSVLSPYRDSPHGYTF. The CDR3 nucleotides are TGTGCCTGGAGTGTACTGAGTCCCTATAGGGACAGTCCCCACGGCTACACCTTC.

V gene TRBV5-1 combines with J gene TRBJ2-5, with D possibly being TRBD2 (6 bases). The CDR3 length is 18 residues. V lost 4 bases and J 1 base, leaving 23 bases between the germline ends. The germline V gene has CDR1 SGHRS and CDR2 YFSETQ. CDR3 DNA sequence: TGCGCCAGCAGCCAGGCTCGAGGACGGGAGCTGCTCCAAGAGACCCAGTACTTC. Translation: CASSQARGRELLQETQYF.